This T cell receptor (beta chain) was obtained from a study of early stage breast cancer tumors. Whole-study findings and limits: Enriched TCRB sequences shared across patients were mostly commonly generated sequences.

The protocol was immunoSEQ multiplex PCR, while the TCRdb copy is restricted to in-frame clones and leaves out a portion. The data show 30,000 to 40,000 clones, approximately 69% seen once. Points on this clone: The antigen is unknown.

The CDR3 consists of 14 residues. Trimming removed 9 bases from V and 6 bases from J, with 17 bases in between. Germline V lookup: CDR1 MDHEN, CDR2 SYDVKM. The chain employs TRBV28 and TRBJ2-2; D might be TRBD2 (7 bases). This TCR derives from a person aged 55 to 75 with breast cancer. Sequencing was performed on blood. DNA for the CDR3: TGTGCCAGAAACTTAGGGGGGGTCCCCGGGGAGCTGTTTTTT. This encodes CARNLGGVPGELFF.